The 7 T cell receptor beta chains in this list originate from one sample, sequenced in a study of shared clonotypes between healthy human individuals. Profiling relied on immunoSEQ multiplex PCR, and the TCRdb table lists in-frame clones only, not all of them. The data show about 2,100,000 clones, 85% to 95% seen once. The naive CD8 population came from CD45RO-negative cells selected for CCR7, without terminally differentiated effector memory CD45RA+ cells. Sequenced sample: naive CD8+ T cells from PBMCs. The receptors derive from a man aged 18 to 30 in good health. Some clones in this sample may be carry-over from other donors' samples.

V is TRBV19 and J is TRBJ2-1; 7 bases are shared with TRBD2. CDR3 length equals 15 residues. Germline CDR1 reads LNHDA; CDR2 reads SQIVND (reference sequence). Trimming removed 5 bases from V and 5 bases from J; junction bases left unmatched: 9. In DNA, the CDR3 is TGTGCCAGTAGTTTATGGCTAGCGGCCCACAATGAGCAGTTCTTC. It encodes CASSLWLAAHNEQFF.

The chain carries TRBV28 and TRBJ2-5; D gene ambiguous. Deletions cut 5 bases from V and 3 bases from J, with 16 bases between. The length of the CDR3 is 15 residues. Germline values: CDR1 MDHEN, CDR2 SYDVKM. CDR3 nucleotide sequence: TGTGCCAGCAGTCCACGTCGCCAGGTTAAAGAGACCCAGTACTTC. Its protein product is CASSPRRQVKETQYF.

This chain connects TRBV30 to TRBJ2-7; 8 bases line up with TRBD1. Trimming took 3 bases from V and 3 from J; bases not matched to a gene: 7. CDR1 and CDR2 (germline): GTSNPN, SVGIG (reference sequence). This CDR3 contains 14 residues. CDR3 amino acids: CAWRGQGSGYEQYF. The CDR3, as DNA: TGTGCCTGGAGAGGACAGGGATCTGGCTACGAGCAGTACTTC.

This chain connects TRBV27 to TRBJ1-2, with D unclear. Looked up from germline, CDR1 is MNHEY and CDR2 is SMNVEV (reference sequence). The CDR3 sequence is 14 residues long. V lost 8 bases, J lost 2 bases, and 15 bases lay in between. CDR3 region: CASSWTAMNYGYTF. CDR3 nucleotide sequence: TGTGCCAGCTCCTGGACGGCCATGAACTATGGCTACACCTTC.

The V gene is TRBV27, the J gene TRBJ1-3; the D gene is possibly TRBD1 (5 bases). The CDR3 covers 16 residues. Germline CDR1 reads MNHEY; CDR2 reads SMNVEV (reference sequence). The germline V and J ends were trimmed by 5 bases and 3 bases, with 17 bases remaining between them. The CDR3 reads CASSPRPAGRGNTIYF. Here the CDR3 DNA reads TGTGCCAGCAGTCCCCGGCCGGCAGGGCGTGGAAACACCATATATTTT.

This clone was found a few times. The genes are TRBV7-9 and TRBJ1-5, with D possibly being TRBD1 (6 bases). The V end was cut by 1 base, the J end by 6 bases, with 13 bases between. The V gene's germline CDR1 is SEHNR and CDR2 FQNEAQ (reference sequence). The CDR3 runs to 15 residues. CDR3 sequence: CASSLGPGQLQPQHF. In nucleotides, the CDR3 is TGTGCCAGCAGCTTAGGGCCGGGACAACTTCAGCCCCAGCATTTT.

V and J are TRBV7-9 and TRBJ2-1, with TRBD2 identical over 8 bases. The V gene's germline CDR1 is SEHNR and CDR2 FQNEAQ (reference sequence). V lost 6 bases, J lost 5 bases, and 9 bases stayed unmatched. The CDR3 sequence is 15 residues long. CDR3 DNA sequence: TGTGCCAGCAGGCGTACTAGCGGAGGGGACAATGAGCAGTTCTTC. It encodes CASRRTSGGDNEQFF. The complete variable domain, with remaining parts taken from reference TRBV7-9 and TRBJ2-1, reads DTGVSQNPRHKITKRGQNVTFRCDPISEHNRLYWYRQTLGQGPEFLTYFQNEAQLEKSRLLSDRFSAERPKGSFSTLEIQRTEQGDSAMYLCASRRTSGGDNEQFFGPGTRLTVL.